These 2 T cell receptor beta chains came from one sample sequenced in a study of CD8 T cells in Susac syndrome. After extraction with the RNeasy kit, roughly 0.45 to 1 ug of the RNA was reverse transcribed using random hexamers. From the immunoSEQ multiplex PCR reads, TCRdb called clonotypes with MiXCR, one entry per CDR3 protein. The repertoire has around 170,000 distinct CDR3 sequences, under 95% of them found once; the top ten carry 0.12%. The sequenced sample was CD4+ T cells from PBMCs. The receptor source for this set is a human donor with Susac syndrome.

The chain is built from TRBV6-6 and TRBJ2-7, with a tentative D call TRBD2 (6 bases). V was clipped by 10 bases and J by 4 bases, with 14 bases between them. The CDR3 is 12 residues long. Looked up from germline, CDR1 is MNHNY and CDR2 is SVGAGI (reference sequence). DNA for the CDR3: TGTGCCATCGGACGGGGAGGTTACGAGCAGTACTTC. Its translation: CAIGRGGYEQYF.

This clonotype was counted a single time. This chain links TRBV19 with TRBJ2-1; D could derive from TRBD1 or TRBD2 (5 bases each). The CDR3 is made up of 12 amino acids. The germline V and J ends were trimmed by 3 bases and 15 bases, with 15 bases remaining between them. Germline loops: CDR1 LNHDA, CDR2 SQIVND (reference sequence). The CDR3 DNA sequence: TGTGCCAGTAGTATTGGGACCGGGACGTGGTTCTTC. As protein: CASSIGTGTWFF.